The rows below give T cell receptor beta chains drawn from one sample of a study of CD8 T cells in Susac syndrome. From the immunoSEQ multiplex PCR reads, TCRdb called clonotypes with MiXCR, one entry per CDR3 protein. The sample has roughly 190,000 distinct CDR3 sequences, about 95% seen once. The sample consisted of CD8+ T cells from PBMCs. The receptors were sampled from a human donor with Susac syndrome. CDR3s include the opening cysteine and the closing phenylalanine or tryptophan. The order of the fields is J gene, clone size, CDR3 length, V gene, D gene, CDR3 DNA, CDR3 protein. The D gene is left open where the match is weak. Expanded clones are given a class, and other clones once, few, many or no size at all.

TRBJ2-1 NA 15 TRBV5-1 NA TGCGCCAGCAGCTTATCCCAGGGTCTCTACAATGAGCAGTTCTTC CASSLSQGLYNEQFF
TRBJ1-2 NA 14 TRBV18 TRBD1 TGTGCCAGCTCACCGACAGGGGCCGACTATGGCTACACCTTC CASSPTGADYGYTF
TRBJ2-4 NA 16 TRBV3-1 TRBD2 TGTGCCAGCAGCCAAGATAGGCGGGAGGGCATTGACATTCAGTACTTC CASSQDRREGIDIQYF
TRBJ2-5 NA 12 TRBV11-2 NA TGTGCCAGCAGCTTTAGGCAAGAGACCCAGTACTTC CASSFRQETQYF
TRBJ1-2 NA 14 TRBV27 NA TGTGCCAGCAGTCCCCTACTCGGGCGAGGTGGCTACACCTTC CASSPLLGRGGYTF
TRBJ2-5 NA 17 TRBV4-2 TRBD2 TGTGCCAGCAGCCAATCACGAGGGCGGGGGGGCCAAGAGACCCAGTACTTC CASSQSRGRGGQETQYF
TRBJ1-3 NA 12 TRBV30 NA TGTGCCTGGAGTGTCTTGGGAAACACCATATATTTT CAWSVLGNTIYF
TRBJ1-1 NA 12 TRBV14 NA TGTGCCAGCAGCCGAGAGGGCGCGGAAGCTTTCTTT CASSREGAEAFF
TRBJ2-7 NA 15 TRBV15 TRBD2 TGTGCCACCAGCATCGGGGAGGGTAGCTCCTACGAGCAGTACTTC CATSIGEGSSYEQYF
TRBJ2-5 once 15 TRBV20-1 NA TGCAGTGCTACCCCATGGGCGGGGGCCCCAGAGACCCAGTACTTC CSATPWAGAPETQYF
TRBJ1-4 NA 12 TRBV3-1 NA TGTGCCTCCAGTCGGGCAACTCAGGAACTGTTTTTT CASSRATQELFF
TRBJ2-1 NA 14 TRBV7-2 TRBD1 TGTGCCAGCAGCCGGGACAGGGGCTACAATGAGCAGTTCTTC CASSRDRGYNEQFF
TRBJ2-4 once 15 TRBV20-1 NA TGCAGTGCCCGGCCGCCGGGACTTCCCAAAAACATTCAGTACTTC CSARPPGLPKNIQYF
TRBJ2-1 NA 11 TRBV29-1 NA TGCAGTTTTGGAGGAGGCAATGAGCAGTTCTTC CSFGGGNEQFF
TRBJ2-5 NA 16 TRBV7-9 NA TGTGCCAGCAGAGGGAGTGGGGCGGCTAGTCTGCAGACCCAGTACTTC CASRGSGAASLQTQYF
TRBJ1-6 NA 14 TRBV27 TRBD1 TGTGCCAGCGCCCGCGGGACAGGCAATTCACCCCTCCACTTT CASARGTGNSPLHF
TRBJ1-1 NA 15 TRBV20-1 TRBD1 TGCAGTGCTACCCGATTACAGGGGGCGTTCACTGAAGCTTTCTTT CSATRLQGAFTEAFF
TRBJ2-1 NA 11 TRBV29-1 TRBD1 TGCAGCGTTACAGGGGGGCATGAGCAGTTCTTC CSVTGGHEQFF
TRBJ2-4 NA 13 TRBV6-5 NA TGTGCCAGCAGTGACCTAGCCAAAAACATTCAGTACTTC CASSDLAKNIQYF
TRBJ2-7 NA 15 TRBV5-1 TRBD2 TGCGCCAGCAGCTTGGAAAGAGCGGGGGCGGGGGAGCAGTACTTC CASSLERAGAGEQYF
TRBJ2-3 NA 14 TRBV4-1 NA TGCGCCAGCAGCCAGGGGGCCTCCACAGATACGCAGTATTTT CASSQGASTDTQYF
TRBJ1-2 NA 14 TRBV5-4 NA TGTGCCAGCAGCTCAGGGCTCGCTAACTATGGCTACACCTTC CASSSGLANYGYTF
TRBJ2-7 NA 13 TRBV7-8 NA TGTGCCAGCAGAAAGACGGATGAGGGCGAGCAGTACTTC CASRKTDEGEQYF